This T cell receptor (beta chain) derives from a study of shared clonotypes between healthy human individuals. Across the study: The cohort had a couple of women and a few men, ages 18 to 49. Whole-study results and caveats: Donor scarcity curtailed the genetic and exposure-history diversity represented herein.

There are 16 residues in the CDR3. CDR1 is SQVTM and CDR2 is ANQGSEA in the germline V gene. V lost 0 bases and J lost 8; bases outside the gene matches: 11. Tens of thousands of T cell genomes, or 200 to 250 ng DNA, went into the sorted-subset replicate PCRs. Profiled with immunoSEQ multiplex PCR; TCRdb holds only in-frame clones, not every one. The data show millions of clones, roughly nine tenths seen once. As regards this clone: The antigen is undetermined.

The sample was naive CD4+ T cells sorted from blood. Subset meaning: CD45RA+ positively selected. The J gene is TRBJ2-4, the V gene TRBV29-1; 9 bases map to TRBD1. This TCR derives from a young man in good health. CDR3 in amino acids: CSVEDPAGTGPDIQYF. CDR3 bases: TGCAGCGTTGAAGATCCCGCCGGGACAGGGCCGGACATTCAGTACTTC.